This T cell receptor (beta chain) was captured by sequencing in a study of identical twins' blood T cells. Overall study: About 6 alpha and roughly 6 beta libraries together yielded 45 million to 65 million reads.

TCRdb reprocessed the 5' RACE reads with MiXCR, giving one entry per CDR3 protein. The sample lists 350,000 to 400,000 distinct CDR3 sequences, over 25% seen once, with 5.5% to 6.5% in the top ten. The CDR3 length is 12 residues. The V and J ends lost 4 bases and 1 base respectively, with 8 bases between them. The V gene's germline CDR1 is DFQATT and CDR2 SNEGSKA (reference sequence). At least ten counts were recorded for this clonotype. Sequencing used PBMCs. The receptor comes from a woman between 18 and 49 years old in good health. The chain carries TRBV20-1 and TRBJ2-7; D uncertain. The CDR3 sequence: CSANSNSYEQYF. DNA for the CDR3: TGCAGTGCTAACTCCAATTCCTACGAGCAGTACTTC.